This record concerns one T cell receptor (beta chain) sequence. The sample is drawn from a study of blood T cell repertoires in COVID-19. The germline V gene has CDR1 SGHNT and CDR2 YYREEE (reference sequence). The CDR3 is made up of 16 amino acids. V was clipped by 3 bases and J by 10 bases; unmatched bases: 16. Methods used by the authors: Using reference gene primer amplification, nucleated cell counts were estimated. The assay was immunoSEQ multiplex PCR, and TCRdb's table has in-frame clones only and misses some. From that table come the V and J calls and clone size; the DNA was used to work out D and trimming. The profile shows 300,000 to 350,000 clones, around 90% of them singletons.

This sequence originates from a woman in her sixties or seventies with COVID-19, enrolled during active disease. Sequencing was done on a sample of peripheral blood. The rearrangement uses TRBV5-4 and TRBJ1-2, with 9 bases matching TRBD1. The CDR3 loop is CASSSWTGEESRYYTF. CDR3 sequence (DNA): TGTGCCAGCAGCTCGTGGACAGGGGAGGAGTCTCGGTACTACACCTTC.